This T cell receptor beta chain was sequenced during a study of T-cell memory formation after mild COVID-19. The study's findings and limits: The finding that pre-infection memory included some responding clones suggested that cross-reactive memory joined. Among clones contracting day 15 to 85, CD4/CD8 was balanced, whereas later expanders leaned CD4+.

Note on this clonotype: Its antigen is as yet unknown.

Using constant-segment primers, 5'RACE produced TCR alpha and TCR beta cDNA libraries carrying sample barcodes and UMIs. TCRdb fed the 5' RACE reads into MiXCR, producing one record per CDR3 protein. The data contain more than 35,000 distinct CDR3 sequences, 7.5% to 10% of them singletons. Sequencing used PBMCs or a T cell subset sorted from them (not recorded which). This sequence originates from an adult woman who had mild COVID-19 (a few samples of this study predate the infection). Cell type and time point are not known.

CDR3 in amino acids: CASSHGTGRRGEETQYF. The CDR3 bases are TGCGCCAGCAGCCACGGGACAGGGCGGAGAGGGGAAGAGACCCAGTACTTC. This chain uses TRBV5-1 with TRBJ2-5; 9 positions agree with TRBD1. The length of the CDR3 is 17 residues. V trimming: 4 bases; J trimming: 3 bases; junction bases outside the gene matches: 13. Germline assignment: CDR1 SGHRS and CDR2 YFSETQ.